The present entry profiles one T cell receptor beta chain with its context. Antigen: not known. Other nucleotide sequences in the sample specify the same CDR3. This sample was taken from a study of cytomegalovirus exposure and HLA in healthy donors. Across the study: About 180 million T cells yielded roughly 120 million unique TCR beta sequences in earlier analysis.

General study points: Per a prior analysis, the majority of TCR beta V segments were productive roughly 87% or roughly 30% of the time. Presence/absence analyses supposed approximately even sequencing depth among donors. Later analysis identified a missense DCLRE1C variant that was linked to TCR beta V- and J-gene trimming.

With 60 Vbeta and 13 Jbeta primers, the PCR was carried out. Measured with immunoSEQ multiplex PCR; TCRdb has only the in-frame clones, and not every one. Of 200,000 to 250,000 clones in the sample, 76% were seen once. V dropped 5 bases and J dropped 5; count of bases not matched to a gene: 4. CDR1 and CDR2 (germline): SGHTA, FQGTGA. CDR3 length equals 13 residues. The sequence came from a man aged 18 to 30 in good health and CMV-seronegative. Specimen: PBMCs. The chain is built from TRBV7-3 and TRBJ1-1; TRBD1 matches 8 bases. The DNA of the CDR3 is TGTGCCAGCAGCCTACAGGGGGATACTGAAGCTTTCTTT. Its protein product is CASSLQGDTEAFF.